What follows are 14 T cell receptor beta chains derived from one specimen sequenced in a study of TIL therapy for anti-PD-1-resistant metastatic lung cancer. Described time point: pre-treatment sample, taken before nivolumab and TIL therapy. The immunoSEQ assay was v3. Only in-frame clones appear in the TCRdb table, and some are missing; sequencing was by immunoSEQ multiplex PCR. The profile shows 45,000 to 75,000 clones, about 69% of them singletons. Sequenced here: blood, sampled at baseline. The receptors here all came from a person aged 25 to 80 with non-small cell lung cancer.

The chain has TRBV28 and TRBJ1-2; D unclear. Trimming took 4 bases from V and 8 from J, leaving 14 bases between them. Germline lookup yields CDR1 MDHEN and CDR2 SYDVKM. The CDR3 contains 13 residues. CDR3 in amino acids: CASSYHPPSGYTF. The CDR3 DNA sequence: TGTGCCAGCAGTTATCACCCTCCATCCGGCTACACCTTC.

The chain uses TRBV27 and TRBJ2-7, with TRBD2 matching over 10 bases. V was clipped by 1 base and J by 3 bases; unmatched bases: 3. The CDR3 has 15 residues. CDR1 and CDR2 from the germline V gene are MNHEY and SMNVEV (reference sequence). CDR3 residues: CASSLFPSGSYEQYF. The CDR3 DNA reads TGTGCCAGCAGTTTATTTCCTAGCGGGAGCTACGAGCAGTACTTC.

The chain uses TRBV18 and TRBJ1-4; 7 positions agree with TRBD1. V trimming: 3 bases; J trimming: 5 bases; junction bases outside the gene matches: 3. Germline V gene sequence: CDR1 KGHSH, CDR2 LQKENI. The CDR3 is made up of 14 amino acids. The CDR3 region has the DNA TGTGCCAGCTCACCCGGGACAGCGAATGAAAAACTGTTTTTT. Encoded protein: CASSPGTANEKLFF.

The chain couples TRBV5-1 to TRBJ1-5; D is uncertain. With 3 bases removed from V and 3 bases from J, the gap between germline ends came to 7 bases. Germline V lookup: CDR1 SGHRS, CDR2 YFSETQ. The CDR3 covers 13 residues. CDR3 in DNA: TGCGCCAGCAGCTCCGAGACCAATCAGCCCCAGCATTTT. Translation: CASSSETNQPQHF.

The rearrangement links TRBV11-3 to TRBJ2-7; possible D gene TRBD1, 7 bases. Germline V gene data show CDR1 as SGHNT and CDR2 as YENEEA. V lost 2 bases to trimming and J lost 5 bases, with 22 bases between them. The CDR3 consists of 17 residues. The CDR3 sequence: CASSLYRNEGAGNEQYF. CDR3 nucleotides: TGTGCCAGCAGCTTATACCGAAACGAGGGGGCGGGGAACGAGCAGTACTTC.

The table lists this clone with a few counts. CDR3: CASSFGPTGAAAYGYTF. The CDR3 DNA follows: TGTGCCAGCAGTTTTGGCCCGACAGGGGCCGCCGCTTATGGCTACACCTTC. V is TRBV27 and J is TRBJ1-2; 8 bases map to TRBD1. Germline CDR1 and CDR2: MNHEY and SMNVEV (reference sequence). The CDR3 has 17 amino acids. With V trimmed by 3 bases and J by 5 bases, 14 bases remained unmatched.

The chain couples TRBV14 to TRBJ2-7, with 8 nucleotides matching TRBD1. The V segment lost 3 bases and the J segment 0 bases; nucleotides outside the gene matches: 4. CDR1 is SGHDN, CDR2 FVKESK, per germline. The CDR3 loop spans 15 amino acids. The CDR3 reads CASSQSTGVSYEQYF. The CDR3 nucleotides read TGTGCCAGCAGCCAGTCGACAGGGGTCTCCTACGAGCAGTACTTC.

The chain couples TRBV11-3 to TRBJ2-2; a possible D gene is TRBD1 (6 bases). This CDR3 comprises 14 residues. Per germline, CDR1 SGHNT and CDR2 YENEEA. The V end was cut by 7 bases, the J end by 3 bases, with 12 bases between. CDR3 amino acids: CASTRQEYTGELFF. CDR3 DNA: TGTGCCAGCACTCGACAGGAGTACACCGGGGAGCTGTTTTTT.

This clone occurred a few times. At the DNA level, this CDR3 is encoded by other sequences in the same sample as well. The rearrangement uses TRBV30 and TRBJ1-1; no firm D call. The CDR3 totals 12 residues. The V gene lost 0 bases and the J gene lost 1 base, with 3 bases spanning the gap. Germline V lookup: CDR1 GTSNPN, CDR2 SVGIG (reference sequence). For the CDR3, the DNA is TGTGCCTGGAGTGTACGGAACACTGAAGCTTTCTTT. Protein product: CAWSVRNTEAFF.

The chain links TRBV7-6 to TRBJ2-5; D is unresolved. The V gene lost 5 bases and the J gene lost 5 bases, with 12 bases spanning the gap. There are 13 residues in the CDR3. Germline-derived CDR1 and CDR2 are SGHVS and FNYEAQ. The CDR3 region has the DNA TGTGCCAGCAGCCTCACAATTAGGGAGACCCAGTACTTC. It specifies CASSLTIRETQYF.

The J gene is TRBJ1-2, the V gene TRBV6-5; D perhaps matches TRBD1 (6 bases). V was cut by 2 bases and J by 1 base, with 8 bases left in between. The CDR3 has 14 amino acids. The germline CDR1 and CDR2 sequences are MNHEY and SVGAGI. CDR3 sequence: CASSYGQNNYGYTF. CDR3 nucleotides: TGTGCCAGCAGTTACGGACAGAATAACTATGGCTACACCTTC.

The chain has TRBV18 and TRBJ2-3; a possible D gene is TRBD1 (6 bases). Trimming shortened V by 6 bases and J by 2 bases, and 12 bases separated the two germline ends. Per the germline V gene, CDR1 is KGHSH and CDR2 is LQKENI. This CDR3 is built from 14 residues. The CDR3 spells CASSPNRATDTQYF. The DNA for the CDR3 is TGTGCCAGCTCCCCTAACAGGGCCACAGATACGCAGTATTTT.

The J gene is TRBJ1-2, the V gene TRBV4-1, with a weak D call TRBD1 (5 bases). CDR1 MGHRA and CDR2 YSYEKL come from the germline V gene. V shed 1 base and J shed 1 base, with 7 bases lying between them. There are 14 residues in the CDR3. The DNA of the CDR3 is TGCGCCAGCAGCCAAGCAGGGTTTAACTATGGCTACACCTTC. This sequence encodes CASSQAGFNYGYTF.

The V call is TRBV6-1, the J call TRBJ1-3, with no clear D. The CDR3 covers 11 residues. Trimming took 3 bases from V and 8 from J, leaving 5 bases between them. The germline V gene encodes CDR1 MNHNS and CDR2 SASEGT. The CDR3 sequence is CASSDRDTIYF. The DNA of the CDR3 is TGTGCCAGCAGTGATAGGGACACCATATATTTT.